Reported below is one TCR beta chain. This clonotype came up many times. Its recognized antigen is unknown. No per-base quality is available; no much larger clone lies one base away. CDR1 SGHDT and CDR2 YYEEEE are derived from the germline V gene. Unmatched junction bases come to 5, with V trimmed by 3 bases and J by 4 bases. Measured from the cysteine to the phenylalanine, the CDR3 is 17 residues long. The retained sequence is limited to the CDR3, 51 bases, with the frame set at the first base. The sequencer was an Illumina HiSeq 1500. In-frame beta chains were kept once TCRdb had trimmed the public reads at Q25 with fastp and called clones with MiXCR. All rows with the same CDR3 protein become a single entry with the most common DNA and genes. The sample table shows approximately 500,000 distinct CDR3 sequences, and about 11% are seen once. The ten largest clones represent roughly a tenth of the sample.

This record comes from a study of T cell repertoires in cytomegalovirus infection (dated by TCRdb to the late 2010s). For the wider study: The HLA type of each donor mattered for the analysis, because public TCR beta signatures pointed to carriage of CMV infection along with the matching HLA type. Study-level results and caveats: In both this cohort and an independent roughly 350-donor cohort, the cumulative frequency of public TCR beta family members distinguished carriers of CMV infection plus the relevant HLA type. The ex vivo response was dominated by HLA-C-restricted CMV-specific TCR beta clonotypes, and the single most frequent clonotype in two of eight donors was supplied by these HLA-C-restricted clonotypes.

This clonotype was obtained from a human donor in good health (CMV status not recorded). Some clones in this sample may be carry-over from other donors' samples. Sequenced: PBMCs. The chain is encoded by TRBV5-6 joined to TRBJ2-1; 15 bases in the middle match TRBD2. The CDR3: CASSWTSGGAMYNEQFF. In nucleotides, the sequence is TGTGCCAGCAGCTGGACTAGCGGGGGGGCTATGTACAATGAGCAGTTCTTC.